This T cell receptor beta chain was found in a study of CD4 T cells in relation to SARS-CoV-2 and coronaviruses. The CDR3 has 17 amino acids. Germline V gives CDR1 MNHNS, CDR2 SASEGT. The V end was cut by 4 bases, the J end by 0 bases, with 13 bases between. Points on this clone: Its antigen remains unknown.

The unexposed donors gave CD4+ T cells in about 2011-2019, prior to COVID-19. CD4+ T cells were isolated from the cells after 10 days of culture. Assay: immunoSEQ multiplex PCR; the TCRdb copy retains only in-frame clones and omits some. The table includes 20,000 to 25,000 clones, around 80% detected once. J is TRBJ2-6 and V is TRBV6-1; maybe TRBD2 (6 bases). This clonotype originated in a human donor in good health. Source material: CD4+ T cells from PBMCs, cultured in vitro. Written as DNA, the CDR3 is TGTGCCAGCAGTGGCCTAGCGCTTAGCTCTGGGGCCAACGTCCTGACTTTC. This gives the protein CASSGLALSSGANVLTF.